This TCR beta chain derives from a study of T cell repertoires in cytomegalovirus infection. Study context: Matching HLA type, along with CMV infection, was indicated by public TCR beta signatures. General study points: There were HLA-C-restricted CMV-specific TCR beta clonotypes dominating the ex vivo response.

Comment on this clonotype: Its antigen is not identified.

MiXCR, applied by TCRdb to the reads, yields one record per CDR3 protein. The sample consists of some 150,000 distinct CDR3 sequences, 23% of them appearing once. The V segment lost 6 bases and the J segment 8 bases; nucleotides outside the gene matches: 1. The length of the CDR3 is 11 residues. Germline values: CDR1 MNHEY, CDR2 SVGAGI. The sequence derives from a human donor in good health (CMV status not recorded). Some clones in this sample may be carry-over from other donors' samples. J is TRBJ2-3 and V is TRBV6-5, with 8 bases matching TRBD1. Sequencing input: PBMCs. The CDR3 nucleotides are TGTGCCAGCAGACAGGGGGGTACGCAGTATTTT. Protein sequence: CASRQGGTQYF.